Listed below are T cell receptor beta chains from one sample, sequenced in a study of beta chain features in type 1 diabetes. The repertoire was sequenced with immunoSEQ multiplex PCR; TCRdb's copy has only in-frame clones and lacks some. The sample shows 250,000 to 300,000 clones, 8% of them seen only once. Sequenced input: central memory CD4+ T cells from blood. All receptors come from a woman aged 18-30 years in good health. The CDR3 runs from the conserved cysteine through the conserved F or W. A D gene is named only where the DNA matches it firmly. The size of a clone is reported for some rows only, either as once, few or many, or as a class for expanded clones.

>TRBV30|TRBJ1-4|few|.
TGTGCCTGGGCTGGACCCGATGAAAAACTGTTTTTT
CAWAGPDEKLFF
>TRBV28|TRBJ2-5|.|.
TGTGCCAGCAGCCTTATGTCCGGTCAAGAGACCCAGTACTTC
CASSLMSGQETQYF
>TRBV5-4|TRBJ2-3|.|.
TGTGCCAGCAGCTCATGGACAGTCTCCGATACGCAGTATTTT
CASSSWTVSDTQYF
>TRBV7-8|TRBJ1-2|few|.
TGTGCCAGCAGCCCATCGACAGACGGCTACACCTTC
CASSPSTDGYTF
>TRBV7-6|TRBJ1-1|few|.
TGTGCCAGCAGCTTAGCTGGGGAGGGCACTGAAGCTTTCTTT
CASSLAGEGTEAFF
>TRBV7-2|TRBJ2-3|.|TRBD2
TGTGCCAGCAGAACTACTAGCGGGAGATTAGATACGCAGTATTTT
CASRTTSGRLDTQYF
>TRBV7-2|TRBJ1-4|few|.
TGTGCCACACAGGGTGATAATGAAAAACTGTTTTTT
CATQGDNEKLFF
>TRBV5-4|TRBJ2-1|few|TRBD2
TGTGCCAGCAGGTTGGGAGGGACTAGCGGGTTGAATGAGCAGTTCTTC
CASRLGGTSGLNEQFF
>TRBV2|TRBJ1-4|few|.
TGTGCCAGCAGCGCAGGCTCTACTAATGAAAAACTGTTTTTT
CASSAGSTNEKLFF
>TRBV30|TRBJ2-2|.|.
.
CAWATGQRTPGSCFF
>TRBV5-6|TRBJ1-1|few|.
TGTGCCAGCAGCTTGGGTGGGGGCCCTCTTAATGAAGCTTTCTTT
CASSLGGGPLNEAFF
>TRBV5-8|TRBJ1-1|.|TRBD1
TGTGCCAGCAGCCCACAGGGGGCAAGGTTGAACACTGAAGCTTTCTTT
CASSPQGARLNTEAFF
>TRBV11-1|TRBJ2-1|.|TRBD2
TGTGCCAGCAGCTTAACTAGCGACGGGGAGCAGTTCTTC
CASSLTSDGEQFF
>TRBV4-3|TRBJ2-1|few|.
TGCGCCAGCAGCCAGGATCCCGACGGGGTGGTGCAGTTCTTC
CASSQDPDGVVQFF
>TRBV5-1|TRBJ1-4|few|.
TGCGCCAGCAGCTTGGTGCCGTCCGACGGTGAAAAACTGTTTTTT
CASSLVPSDGEKLFF
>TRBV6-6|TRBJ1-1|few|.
TGTGCCAGCAGTTACTCCGATCAGGCAAGCACTGAAGCTTTCTTT
CASSYSDQASTEAFF
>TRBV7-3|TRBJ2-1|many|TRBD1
TGTGCCAGCAGCAAGACAGGGGACTACAATGAGCAGTTCTTC
CASSKTGDYNEQFF